These T cell receptor beta chains were read from a single sample in a study of T cells in Graves' hyperthyroidism and ophthalmopathy. Each CDR3 protein gets one entry after TCRdb re-called the multiplex PCR reads with MiXCR. The table includes 300,000 to 350,000 distinct CDR3 sequences, less than 20% detected once. The specimen sequenced was blood. The receptors originated from a middle-aged woman with Graves' ophthalmopathy. Both conserved end residues are part of each CDR3. A D gene is named only where the DNA matches it firmly. Size values are once, few and many counts, or a class for expanded clones, and some rows have none.

d_call: -
clone_size: once
j_call: TRBJ2-5
v_call: TRBV7-2
cdr3_aa: CASSRNTGHIQETQYF
cdr3_nt: TGTGCCAGCAGTCGCAATACGGGACACATACAAGAGACCCAGTACTTC

d_call: -
clone_size: many
j_call: TRBJ1-1
v_call: TRBV6-6
cdr3_aa: CAGGVTVNTEAFF
cdr3_nt: TGTGCCGGGGGAGTCACAGTGAACACTGAAGCTTTCTTT

d_call: -
clone_size: many
j_call: TRBJ2-6
v_call: TRBV7-9
cdr3_aa: CASSDTYSGANVLTF
cdr3_nt: TGTGCCAGCAGCGACACTTACTCTGGGGCCAACGTCCTGACTTTC

d_call: TRBD1
clone_size: -
j_call: TRBJ1-1
v_call: TRBV24-1
cdr3_aa: CATSDKDRAGSGNTEAFF
cdr3_nt: TGTGCCACCAGTGACAAGGACAGGGCGGGAAGCGGTAACACTGAAGCTTTCTTT

d_call: -
clone_size: many
j_call: TRBJ2-2
v_call: TRBV28
cdr3_aa: CASSPPRTTGELFF
cdr3_nt: TGTGCCAGCAGTCCACCCCGGACCACCGGGGAGCTGTTTTTT

d_call: TRBD2
clone_size: many
j_call: TRBJ2-7
v_call: TRBV4-2
cdr3_aa: CASSPGGDYLYEQYF
cdr3_nt: TGTGCCAGCAGCCCGGGTGGGGACTACCTCTACGAGCAGTACTTC

d_call: TRBD1
clone_size: many
j_call: TRBJ1-6
v_call: TRBV10-3
cdr3_aa: CATTPVPTGRNSPLHF
cdr3_nt: TGTGCCACAACTCCCGTACCGACAGGGAGGAATTCACCCCTCCACTTT

d_call: -
clone_size: -
j_call: TRBJ1-1
v_call: TRBV12-3/TRBV12-4
cdr3_aa: CASTLLREGTEAFF
cdr3_nt: TGTGCCAGCACCCTCCTCAGGGAGGGGACTGAAGCTTTCTTT

d_call: TRBD2
clone_size: many
j_call: TRBJ2-7
v_call: TRBV15
cdr3_aa: CATSRVFKGGLAGAETYEQYF
cdr3_nt: TGTGCCACCAGCAGAGTCTTTAAGGGGGGACTAGCGGGAGCCGAAACCTACGAGCAGTACTTC

d_call: TRBD1
clone_size: many
j_call: TRBJ1-1
v_call: TRBV13
cdr3_aa: CASSFRGRGTEAFF
cdr3_nt: TGTGCCAGCAGCTTCAGGGGGCGAGGCACTGAAGCTTTCTTT

d_call: -
clone_size: many
j_call: TRBJ2-7
v_call: TRBV20-1
cdr3_aa: CSARAESDEQYF
cdr3_nt: TGCAGTGCTAGGGCCGAGAGCGACGAGCAGTACTTC

d_call: -
clone_size: -
j_call: TRBJ1-5
v_call: TRBV19
cdr3_aa: CASSIWTGNQPQHF
cdr3_nt: TGTGCCAGTAGTATCTGGACGGGAAATCAGCCCCAGCATTTT

d_call: TRBD1
clone_size: many
j_call: TRBJ1-5
v_call: TRBV28
cdr3_aa: CASSLNSGTGGSQPQHF
cdr3_nt: TGTGCCAGCAGTCTCAACTCCGGGACAGGGGGCAGTCAGCCCCAGCATTTT

d_call: TRBD1
clone_size: -
j_call: TRBJ1-2
v_call: TRBV2
cdr3_aa: CASSEGQGLYYGYTF
cdr3_nt: TGTGCCAGCAGTGAGGGACAGGGGTTGTACTATGGCTACACCTTC

d_call: TRBD2
clone_size: many
j_call: TRBJ2-5
v_call: TRBV5-1
cdr3_aa: CASSLRTSTGQETQYF
cdr3_nt: TGCGCCAGCAGCCTCCGGACTAGCACGGGGCAGGAGACCCAGTACTTC

d_call: TRBD2
clone_size: many
j_call: TRBJ2-2
v_call: TRBV27
cdr3_aa: CASSLTVLAGGAGELFF
cdr3_nt: TGTGCCAGCAGTTTAACGGTACTAGCGGGAGGAGCCGGGGAGCTGTTTTTT

d_call: -
clone_size: few
j_call: TRBJ2-3
v_call: TRBV18
cdr3_aa: CASLSLRDEGTDTQYF
cdr3_nt: TGTGCCAGCTTATCCCTACGGGACGAAGGCACAGATACGCAGTATTTT

d_call: TRBD2
clone_size: many
j_call: TRBJ2-7
v_call: TRBV19
cdr3_aa: CANRVSGSAYEQYF
cdr3_nt: TGTGCCAACCGGGTTAGCGGGAGTGCTTACGAGCAGTACTTC

d_call: -
clone_size: many
j_call: TRBJ1-2
v_call: TRBV5-6
cdr3_aa: CASSLLSGANYGYTF
cdr3_nt: TGTGCCAGCAGCTTGTTGTCAGGTGCTAACTATGGCTACACCTTC

d_call: TRBD1
clone_size: few
j_call: TRBJ2-2
v_call: TRBV6-2/TRBV6-3
cdr3_aa: CASRTGTANTGELFF
cdr3_nt: TGTGCCAGCAGGACCGGGACAGCGAACACCGGGGAGCTGTTTTTT

d_call: TRBD1
clone_size: -
j_call: TRBJ1-2
v_call: TRBV6-2/TRBV6-3
cdr3_aa: CASSKTGTDYGYTF
cdr3_nt: TGTGCCAGCAGCAAGACCGGGACAGACTATGGCTACACCTTC

d_call: -
clone_size: -
j_call: TRBJ1-2
v_call: TRBV6-1
cdr3_aa: CASLEDRPNYGYTF
cdr3_nt: TGTGCCAGCCTCGAAGACAGACCTAACTATGGCTACACCTTC

d_call: -
clone_size: -
j_call: TRBJ2-5
v_call: TRBV20-1
cdr3_aa: CSAQGPNQETQYF
cdr3_nt: TGCAGTGCTCAGGGACCAAACCAAGAGACCCAGTACTTC

d_call: -
clone_size: -
j_call: TRBJ2-7
v_call: TRBV12-3/TRBV12-4
cdr3_aa: CASMEGNAYEQYF
cdr3_nt: TGTGCCAGCATGGAGGGTAATGCCTACGAGCAGTACTTC

d_call: TRBD2
clone_size: many
j_call: TRBJ2-4
v_call: TRBV5-1
cdr3_aa: CASSKGTSGSENIQYF
cdr3_nt: TGCGCCAGCAGCAAAGGAACTAGCGGGAGCGAGAACATTCAGTACTTC

d_call: -
clone_size: many
j_call: TRBJ1-2
v_call: TRBV6-5
cdr3_aa: CASSYSSPKDGYTF
cdr3_nt: TGTGCCAGCAGTTACTCCTCCCCCAAGGATGGCTACACCTTC

d_call: TRBD2
clone_size: many
j_call: TRBJ2-7
v_call: TRBV11-2
cdr3_aa: CASSSSSSGAYEQYF
cdr3_nt: TGTGCCAGCAGCTCCTCCTCTAGCGGTGCTTACGAGCAGTACTTC

d_call: -
clone_size: -
j_call: TRBJ1-1
v_call: TRBV27
cdr3_aa: CASSLRTPGSYTEAFF
cdr3_nt: TGTGCCAGCAGTTTGAGGACACCAGGTAGTTACACTGAAGCTTTCTTT

d_call: TRBD2
clone_size: many
j_call: TRBJ2-7
v_call: TRBV11-2
cdr3_aa: CASSYHISGTSNYEQYF
cdr3_nt: TGTGCCAGCAGCTACCATATTTCCGGGACTAGTAACTACGAGCAGTACTTC

d_call: -
clone_size: many
j_call: TRBJ2-7
v_call: TRBV27
cdr3_aa: CASSLGTDIPYEQYF
cdr3_nt: TGTGCCAGCAGTTTAGGAACAGACATTCCCTACGAGCAGTACTTC

d_call: TRBD1
clone_size: -
j_call: TRBJ2-7
v_call: TRBV6-1
cdr3_aa: CASGLDRGLYEQYF
cdr3_nt: TGTGCCAGCGGGCTCGACAGGGGTCTCTACGAGCAGTACTTC

d_call: TRBD1
clone_size: few
j_call: TRBJ2-5
v_call: TRBV18
cdr3_aa: CASSLGTGQKETQYF
cdr3_nt: TGTGCCAGCTCCTTAGGGACAGGCCAAAAAGAGACCCAGTACTTC

d_call: TRBD1
clone_size: many
j_call: TRBJ1-2
v_call: TRBV5-1
cdr3_aa: CASRATGGGYTF
cdr3_nt: TGCGCCAGCAGGGCCACAGGGGGTGGCTACACCTTC

d_call: -
clone_size: many
j_call: TRBJ2-7
v_call: TRBV29-1
cdr3_aa: CSVEEGGHEQYF
cdr3_nt: TGCAGCGTTGAGGAGGGGGGCCACGAGCAGTACTTC

d_call: TRBD1
clone_size: many
j_call: TRBJ2-2
v_call: TRBV11-2
cdr3_aa: CASSVRTGRGGELFF
cdr3_nt: TGTGCCAGCAGCGTCAGGACAGGGAGAGGCGGGGAGCTGTTTTTT

d_call: -
clone_size: many
j_call: TRBJ2-5
v_call: TRBV24-1
cdr3_aa: CATSDPASQETQYF
cdr3_nt: TGTGCCACCAGTGATCCCGCTTCACAAGAGACCCAGTACTTC

d_call: TRBD2
clone_size: many
j_call: TRBJ2-7
v_call: TRBV6-2/TRBV6-3
cdr3_aa: CASRASGTSGLSPYEQYF
cdr3_nt: TGTGCCAGCAGAGCGTCAGGGACTAGCGGATTATCACCCTACGAGCAGTACTTC

d_call: TRBD1
clone_size: once
j_call: TRBJ1-3
v_call: TRBV6-1
cdr3_aa: CASQRDSRNTIYF
cdr3_nt: TGTGCCAGCCAACGGGACAGTCGAAACACCATATATTTT

d_call: -
clone_size: once
j_call: TRBJ2-7
v_call: TRBV20-1
cdr3_aa: CSARVYEQYF
cdr3_nt: TGCAGTGCTAGAGTTTACGAGCAGTACTTC

d_call: -
clone_size: many
j_call: TRBJ1-1
v_call: TRBV6-5
cdr3_aa: CASSYGVRLNTEAFF
cdr3_nt: TGTGCCAGCAGTTACGGGGTCAGACTGAACACTGAAGCTTTCTTT

d_call: -
clone_size: -
j_call: TRBJ1-2
v_call: TRBV12-3/TRBV12-4
cdr3_aa: CASSEVRVDYGYTF
cdr3_nt: TGTGCCAGCAGTGAGGTCAGAGTTGACTATGGCTACACCTTC

d_call: TRBD2
clone_size: -
j_call: TRBJ2-1
v_call: TRBV27
cdr3_aa: CASSLSIWGAGGEQFF
cdr3_nt: TGTGCCAGCAGTTTATCGATTTGGGGGGCGGGAGGCGAGCAGTTCTTC

d_call: -
clone_size: -
j_call: TRBJ1-5
v_call: TRBV20-1
cdr3_aa: CSARGGDAGPQHF
cdr3_nt: TGCAGTGCCAGGGGTGGGGACGCTGGGCCCCAGCATTTT

d_call: -
clone_size: few
j_call: TRBJ2-5
v_call: TRBV12-3/TRBV12-4
cdr3_aa: CARSSKRLETQYF
cdr3_nt: TGTGCCAGGAGTTCCAAGCGTTTGGAGACACAGTACTTC

d_call: -
clone_size: many
j_call: TRBJ2-6
v_call: TRBV5-5
cdr3_aa: CASRRDFSGANVLTF
cdr3_nt: TGTGCCAGCAGGCGGGATTTCTCTGGGGCCAACGTCCTGACTTTC

d_call: -
clone_size: many
j_call: TRBJ2-5
v_call: TRBV6-1
cdr3_aa: CASSEAEREQETQYF
cdr3_nt: TGTGCCAGCAGTGAAGCGGAGAGGGAACAAGAGACCCAGTACTTC

d_call: TRBD1
clone_size: many
j_call: TRBJ2-5
v_call: TRBV29-1
cdr3_aa: CSVEDPDRGHETQYF
cdr3_nt: TGCAGCGTTGAAGATCCGGACAGGGGGCACGAGACCCAGTACTTC

d_call: -
clone_size: many
j_call: TRBJ2-5
v_call: TRBV29-1
cdr3_aa: CSVVQGSLETQYF
cdr3_nt: TGCAGCGTAGTTCAAGGGTCGCTGGAGACCCAGTACTTC

d_call: TRBD1
clone_size: -
j_call: TRBJ2-2
v_call: TRBV27
cdr3_aa: CASRVSGQGATGELFF
cdr3_nt: TGTGCCAGCCGTGTGAGTGGGCAGGGGGCTACCGGGGAGCTGTTTTTT

d_call: TRBD1
clone_size: many
j_call: TRBJ1-5
v_call: TRBV18
cdr3_aa: CASSPIRQGLSYSNQPQHF
cdr3_nt: TGTGCCAGCTCACCAATTCGACAGGGGCTTTCCTATAGCAATCAGCCCCAGCATTTT

d_call: TRBD1
clone_size: many
j_call: TRBJ1-5
v_call: TRBV12-5
cdr3_aa: CASGRQGLNQPQHF
cdr3_nt: TGTGCTAGTGGCCGACAGGGATTAAATCAGCCCCAGCATTTT

d_call: -
clone_size: many
j_call: TRBJ1-1
v_call: TRBV7-9
cdr3_aa: CASSFKGSISTEAFF
cdr3_nt: TGTGCCAGCAGCTTTAAGGGTAGTATTTCCACTGAAGCTTTCTTT

d_call: -
clone_size: many
j_call: TRBJ2-7
v_call: TRBV4-1
cdr3_aa: CASSPDWGDEQYF
cdr3_nt: TGCGCCAGCAGCCCAGACTGGGGGGACGAGCAGTACTTC

d_call: -
clone_size: -
j_call: TRBJ2-5
v_call: TRBV3-1
cdr3_aa: CASSQVLAVGGQETQYF
cdr3_nt: TGTGCCAGCAGCCAAGTCCTAGCTGTGGGAGGACAAGAGACCCAGTACTTC